This TCR beta chain was sequenced for a study of tumor and adjacent non-tumor tissue in lung cancer. As for the study in general: The patients, roughly 10 men and 4 or 5 women, were roughly 31 to 80 with stage I to III disease.

This clonotype was counted only a few times. Its antigen is undetermined. A modified ARM-PCR protocol with three rounds of nested PCR amplified TCRbeta. MiXCR, run by TCRdb on the multiplex PCR reads, gives a single entry per CDR3 protein. This sample has tens of thousands of distinct CDR3 sequences, with about 61% found just once. Study observations and caveats: Tumor tissue had significantly higher TCR diversity than normal lung. In normal lung, the top 100 clones were significantly more dominant than in tumor.

RNA was extracted from bulk tissue without any cell sorting. The CDR3 runs 15 residues. V shed 1 base and J 2 bases; nucleotides not matched to a gene: 5. CDR1 is SGHRS and CDR2 is YFSETQ in the germline V gene. This chain connects TRBV5-1 to TRBJ2-5, with 7 bases lining up with TRBD2. The specimen was lung tumor tissue. The source is a man between 45 and 60 years old with non-small cell lung cancer. CDR3 DNA sequence: TGCGCCAGCAGCTTGTTTGGGGGAGGGCAAGAGACCCAGTACTTC. This translates into CASSLFGGGQETQYF.